This is a list of T cell receptor beta chains from one sample in a study of post-analysis software for immune sequencing data. TCRdb reprocessed the PCR reads with MiXCR, giving one entry per CDR3 protein. The sample lists under 900,000 distinct CDR3 sequences, around 50% seen once, with approximately 4.2% in the top ten. The sequenced sample consisted of blood. The receptors originated from a girl between 5 and 17 years old with multiple sclerosis. Each CDR3 is given with its conserved first and last residue. A D gene is named only where the DNA matches it firmly. Not all rows give a size; the values are once, few, many and, for expanded clones, a class.

>once|TRBV12-3/TRBV12-4|NA|TRBJ2-2|14
TGTGCCAGCATTTCCGGGACGACCGCCGGGGAGCTGTTTTTT
CASISGTTAGELFF
>NA|TRBV2|TRBD1|TRBJ1-2|15
TGTGCCAGCCTTAAGGAGCGGGACAGGGCGAGTGGCTACACCTTC
CASLKERDRASGYTF
>NA|TRBV7-8|NA|TRBJ1-2|17
TGTGCCAGCAGCTTAGCTCAGGGTCTCACAGCTAACTATGGCTACACCTTC
CASSLAQGLTANYGYTF
>NA|TRBV10-3|NA|TRBJ1-2|13
TGTGCCATCAGTGAGGAAAGAAACTATGGCTACACCTTC
CAISEERNYGYTF
>NA|TRBV2|NA|TRBJ2-5|15
TGTGCCAGCAGTGAAGCGCGGATAGGTAAAGAGACCCAGTACTTC
CASSEARIGKETQYF
>few|TRBV11-2|NA|TRBJ2-7|15
TGTGCCAGCAGCTATAGCGTACTAGCAGTCTACGAGCAGTACTTC
CASSYSVLAVYEQYF
>few|TRBV20-1|NA|TRBJ2-5|13
TGCAGTGCTGACGTCCGGGGTCAAGAGACCCAGTACTTC
CSADVRGQETQYF
>few|TRBV9|TRBD2|TRBJ2-7|15
TGTGCCAGCAGCGGTGGACTAGCGGAAAACTACGAGCAGTACTTC
CASSGGLAENYEQYF
>few|TRBV20-1|TRBD1|TRBJ1-5|14
TGCAGTGCTAGATATGGGACAGGCCCTCAGCCCCAGCATTTT
CSARYGTGPQPQHF
>NA|TRBV7-9|NA|TRBJ1-2|15
TGTGCCAGCAGCTTAGATTGGTCTACCGAGGATGGCTACACCTTC
CASSLDWSTEDGYTF
>NA|TRBV7-8|NA|TRBJ2-5|13
TGTGCCAGCAGCTTAGTAACAGGAGGGACCCAGTACTTC
CASSLVTGGTQYF
>once|TRBV28|TRBD1|TRBJ1-1|13
TGTGCCAGCCGAACAGGGGGTAACACTGGAGCTTTCTTT
CASRTGGNTGAFF
>few|TRBV29-1|TRBD1|TRBJ2-7|14
TGCAGCGTTACGGGACAGGGCGGGAATTACGAGCAGTACTTC
CSVTGQGGNYEQYF
>NA|TRBV5-6|NA|TRBJ2-5|14
TGTGCCAGCAGCGACGGGAGTCGCCTCTACGAGCGGTACTTC
CASSDGSRLYERYF
>NA|TRBV5-1|TRBD1|TRBJ2-7|15
TGCGCCAGCAGCTTGGCCGGGGACAGGGTCGGCGAGCAGTACTTC
CASSLAGDRVGEQYF
>once|TRBV5-6|NA|TRBJ2-1|13
TGTGCCAGCAGCTTGGGGGTCTTGCATGAGCAGTTCTTC
CASSLGVLHEQFF
>NA|TRBV11-2|TRBD2|TRBJ2-1|13
TGTGCCAGCAGCTTAGCCGGGGGGGTGGGGCAGTTCTTC
CASSLAGGVGQFF
>NA|TRBV5-6|NA|TRBJ2-7|15
TGTGCCAGCAGCTTGCTCAAGGATAACCCCTACGAGCAGTACTTC
CASSLLKDNPYEQYF
>NA|TRBV9|NA|TRBJ2-1|16
TGTGCCAGCAGCCCCACCGGACGCAGGGCGAACAATGAGCAGTTCTTC
CASSPTGRRANNEQFF
>few|TRBV2|NA|TRBJ2-7|15
TGTGCCAGCAGTTCCTTGGGCGGTCCAACCTACGAGCAGTACTTC
CASSSLGGPTYEQYF
>NA|TRBV12-3/TRBV12-4|TRBD2|TRBJ2-1|15
TGTGCCAGCAGTTTGGCGGGGGGGCCTCTCGATGAACAGTTCTTC
CASSLAGGPLDEQFF
>few|TRBV5-1|TRBD1|TRBJ2-6|20
TGCGCCAGCAGCTTCCAACCTCCGGGACAGTGGGTCTCTGGGGCCAACGTCCTGACTTTC
CASSFQPPGQWVSGANVLTF
>NA|TRBV7-9|NA|TRBJ1-6|12
TGTGCCAGCAGCTTAGCCGGGGATCCCCCCCACTTT
CASSLAGDPPHF
>NA|TRBV2|NA|TRBJ2-5|12
TGTGCCAGCAGTGAACGTATCGAGACCCAGTACTTC
CASSERIETQYF
>NA|TRBV29-1|NA|TRBJ1-1|14
TGCAGCGTTCGGAGACAGCAGGCGAGCACTGAAGCTTTCTTT
CSVRRQQASTEAFF
>NA|TRBV3-1|TRBD1|TRBJ1-2|15
TGTGCCAGCAGCCACGACAGGGGTCCCCTCTATGGCTACACCTTC
CASSHDRGPLYGYTF
>few|TRBV11-2|NA|TRBJ2-7|15
TGTGCCAGCAGCTTAGATTTGGCGGGCCGGAGCGAGCAGTACTTC
CASSLDLAGRSEQYF
>NA|TRBV5-6|NA|TRBJ1-5|17
TGTGCCAGCAGCTTATATAGTGGGGGGATAACCAATCAGCCCCAGCATTTT
CASSLYSGGITNQPQHF
>NA|TRBV29-1|NA|TRBJ1-4|16
TGCAGCGTTGAAGATTCAAGGAACCCAACTAATGAAAAACTGTTTTTT
CSVEDSRNPTNEKLFF
>few|TRBV25-1|NA|TRBJ2-5|15
TGTGCCAGCAGGCGAGGGACCCCCTTAACGGAGACCCAGTACTTC
CASRRGTPLTETQYF
>NA|TRBV12-3/TRBV12-4|NA|TRBJ1-1|15
TGTGCCAGCAGCCCTCAGGCGGGACTATATTCTGAAGCTTTCTTT
CASSPQAGLYSEAFF
>NA|TRBV12-3/TRBV12-4|TRBD2|TRBJ2-1|15
TGTGCCAGCAGACCCCTAGCGGGGGGAGACAATGAGCAGTTCTTC
CASRPLAGGDNEQFF
>NA|TRBV5-1|NA|TRBJ2-5|15
TGCGCCAGCAGCCCAACCGGGACCCTCGGTGAGACCCAGTACTTC
CASSPTGTLGETQYF
>NA|TRBV5-1|NA|TRBJ1-4|14
TGCGCCAGCAGCTTGGACCAGGGTGGCGAAAAACTGTTTTTT
CASSLDQGGEKLFF
>NA|TRBV27|TRBD1|TRBJ2-5|16
TGTGCCAGCAGTTTATTCCCGGGACAGGGGGCAGAGACCCAGTACTTC
CASSLFPGQGAETQYF
>NA|TRBV5-6|TRBD2|TRBJ2-3|16
TGTGCCAGCAGCTTGAGAAGCGGGAGCGGGTCAGATACGCAGTATTTT
CASSLRSGSGSDTQYF
>NA|TRBV7-2|TRBD2|TRBJ2-5|16
TGTGCCAGCAGCCCTATACGACTAGCGGGGGACAATGAGCAGTACTTC
CASSPIRLAGDNEQYF